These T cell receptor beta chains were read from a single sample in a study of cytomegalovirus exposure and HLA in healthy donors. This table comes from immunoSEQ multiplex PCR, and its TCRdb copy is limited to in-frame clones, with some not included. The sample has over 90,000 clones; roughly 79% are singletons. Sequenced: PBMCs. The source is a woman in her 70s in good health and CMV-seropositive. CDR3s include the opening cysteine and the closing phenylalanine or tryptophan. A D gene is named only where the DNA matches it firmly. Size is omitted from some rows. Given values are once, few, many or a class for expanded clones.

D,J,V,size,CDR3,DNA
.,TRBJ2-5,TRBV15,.,CATSRDRSETQYF,TGTGCCACCAGCAGAGATCGGTCGGAGACCCAGTACTTC
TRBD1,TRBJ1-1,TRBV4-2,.,CASSPLDRENTEAFF,TGTGCCAGCAGCCCCCTGGACAGGGAGAACACTGAAGCTTTCTTT
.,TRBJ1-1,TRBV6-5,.,CASSYVGTEAFF,TGTGCCAGCAGTTACGTCGGCACTGAAGCTTTCTTT
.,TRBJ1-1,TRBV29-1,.,CSALRDMNTEAFF,TGCAGCGCGCTCAGGGACATGAACACTGAAGCTTTCTTT
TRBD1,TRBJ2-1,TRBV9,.,CASSVESMWDRDYNEQFF,TGTGCCAGCAGCGTAGAGAGCATGTGGGACAGGGATTACAATGAGCAGTTCTTC
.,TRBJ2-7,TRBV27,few,CASSLRLYSYEQYF,TGTGCCAGCAGTTTGCGACTCTACTCCTACGAGCAGTACTTC
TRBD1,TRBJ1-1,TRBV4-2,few,CASSQGDRNTEAFF,TGTGCCAGCAGCCAAGGGGACAGAAACACTGAAGCTTTCTTT
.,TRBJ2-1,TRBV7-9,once,CSSRRDSYNEQFF,TGTTCCAGCAGACGGGACTCATACAATGAGCAGTTCTTC
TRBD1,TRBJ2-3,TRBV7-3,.,CASSLQGARGTDTQYF,TGTGCCAGCAGCTTACAGGGGGCCAGGGGCACAGATACGCAGTATTTT
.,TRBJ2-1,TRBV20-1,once,CSGGDYNEQFF,TGCAGTGGGGGGGATTACAATGAGCAGTTCTTC
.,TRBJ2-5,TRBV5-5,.,CASSLNAWRETQYF,TGTGCCAGCAGCTTGAACGCGTGGCGGGAGACCCAGTACTTC
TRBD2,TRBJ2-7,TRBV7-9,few,CASSLVGTTGEQYF,TGTGCCAGCAGCTTAGTGGGGACTACAGGCGAGCAGTACTTC
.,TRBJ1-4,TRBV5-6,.,CASSSMVVGNEKLFF,TGTGCCAGCAGCTCGATGGTGGTCGGTAATGAAAAACTGTTTTTT
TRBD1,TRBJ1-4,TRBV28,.,CASSSPTGTGVEKLFF,TGTGCCAGCAGTTCTCCGACCGGGACAGGGGTTGAAAAACTGTTTTTT
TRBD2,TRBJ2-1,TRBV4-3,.,CASSQISGAYNEQFF,TGCGCCAGCAGCCAAATCAGCGGGGCCTACAATGAGCAGTTCTTC
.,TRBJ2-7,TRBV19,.,CASSNLMTPGWEQYF,TGTGCCAGTAGTAATTTGATGACTCCGGGTTGGGAGCAGTACTTC
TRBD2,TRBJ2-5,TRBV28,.,CASRPPGTSGQETQYF,TGTGCCAGCAGACCACCCGGGACTAGCGGACAAGAGACCCAGTACTTC
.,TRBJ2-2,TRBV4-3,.,CASSQASGRGGSGELFF,TGCGCCAGCAGCCAAGCGTCAGGCAGGGGCGGGTCAGGGGAGCTGTTTTTT
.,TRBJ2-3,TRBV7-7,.,CASSLEDSPTDTQYF,TGTGCTAGCAGCTTAGAGGACTCGCCCACAGATACGCAGTATTTT
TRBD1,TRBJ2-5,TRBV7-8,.,CASSFRQGDQETQYF,TGTGCCAGCAGCTTCCGACAGGGAGATCAAGAGACCCAGTACTTC
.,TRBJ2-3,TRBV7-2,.,CASSGRGGTDTQYF,TGTGCCAGCAGCGGCAGGGGTGGCACAGATACGCAGTATTTT
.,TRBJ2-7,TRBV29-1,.,CSVRASAYEQYF,TGCAGCGTTCGGGCTAGCGCCTACGAGCAGTACTTC
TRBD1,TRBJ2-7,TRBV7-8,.,CASSKGQNYEQYF,TGTGCCAGCAGCAAGGGACAGAACTACGAGCAGTACTTC
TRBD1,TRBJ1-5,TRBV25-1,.,CASRGQGYQPQHF,TGTGCCAGCAGGGGACAGGGGTACCAGCCCCAGCATTTT
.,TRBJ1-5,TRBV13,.,CASSFGQGSNQPQHF,TGTGCCAGCAGCTTTGGGCAGGGGAGCAATCAGCCCCAGCATTTT
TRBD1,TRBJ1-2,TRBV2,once,CASSDPVLFGRGLYGYTF,TGTGCCAGCAGTGACCCTGTCCTTTTTGGCAGGGGGCTCTATGGCTACACCTTC
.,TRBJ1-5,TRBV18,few,CASSETVNSNQPQHF,TGTGCCAGCTCAGAGACAGTTAATAGCAATCAGCCCCAGCATTTT
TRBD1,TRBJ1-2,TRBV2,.,CASSGLRGTGVYGYTF,TGTGCCAGCAGTGGACTCCGTGGGACAGGGGTCTATGGCTACACCTTC
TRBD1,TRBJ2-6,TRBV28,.,CASLAGGSGANVLTF,TGTGCCAGCTTAGCAGGGGGCAGTGGGGCCAACGTCCTGACTTTC
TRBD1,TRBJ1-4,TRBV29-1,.,CSAGTGGEKLFF,TGCAGCGCCGGGACAGGGGGAGAAAAACTGTTTTTT
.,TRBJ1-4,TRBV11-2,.,CASSPTGANEKLFF,TGTGCCAGCAGCCCGACAGGAGCTAATGAAAAACTGTTTTTT
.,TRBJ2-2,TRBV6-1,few,CASSEGPHGAQRELFF,TGTGCCAGCAGTGAAGGACCCCATGGGGCTCAGAGGGAGCTGTTTTTT
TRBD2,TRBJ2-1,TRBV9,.,CASTSGRGSNEQFF,TGTGCCAGCACCAGCGGGAGGGGGAGCAATGAGCAGTTCTTC
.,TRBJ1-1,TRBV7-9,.,CASSQNGHYTEAFF,TGTGCCAGCAGCCAAAATGGACACTACACTGAAGCTTTCTTT
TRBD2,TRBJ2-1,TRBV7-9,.,CASSLEGRGGFF,TGTGCCAGCAGCTTAGAGGGGCGGGGGGGGTTCTTC
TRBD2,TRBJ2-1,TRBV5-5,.,CASSLRTSGTYSSYNEQFF,TGTGCCAGCAGCTTGAGGACTAGCGGGACGTACAGCTCCTACAATGAGCAGTTCTTC
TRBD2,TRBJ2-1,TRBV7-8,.,CASSGAGMPYNEQFF,TGTGCCAGCAGCGGAGCGGGAATGCCCTACAATGAGCAGTTCTTC
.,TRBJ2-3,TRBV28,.,CASSFLAGSRTDTQYF,TGTGCCAGCAGTTTTTTGGCGGGATCCCGCACAGATACGCAGTATTTT
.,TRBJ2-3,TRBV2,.,CASSEPSSWGSTDTQYF,TGTGCCAGCAGTGAACCGTCAAGCTGGGGCAGCACAGATACGCAGTATTTT
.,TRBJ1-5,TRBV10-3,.,CAISDGRPKNQPQHF,TGTGCCATCAGTGATGGCAGGCCCAAGAATCAGCCCCAGCATTTT
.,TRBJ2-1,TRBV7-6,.,CASTPAWGPNEQFF,TGTGCCAGCACCCCCGCTTGGGGGCCCAATGAGCAGTTCTTC
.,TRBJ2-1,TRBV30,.,CAWSMGSGAYNEQFF,TGTGCCTGGAGCATGGGTAGCGGAGCTTACAATGAGCAGTTCTTC
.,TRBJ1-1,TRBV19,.,CASSLGGDTEAFF,TGTGCCAGTAGTCTTGGTGGAGACACTGAAGCTTTCTTT
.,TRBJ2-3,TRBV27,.,CASSSLAFSTDTQYF,TGTGCCAGCAGTTCGCTCGCGTTTAGCACAGATACGCAGTATTTT
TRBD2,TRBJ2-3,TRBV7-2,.,CASSGSGGAGDTQYF,TGTGCCAGCAGCGGTAGCGGGGGGGCAGGTGATACGCAGTATTTT
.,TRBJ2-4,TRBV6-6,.,CASSVVDARNIQYF,TGTGCCAGCAGTGTCGTGGATGCGAGGAACATTCAGTACTTC
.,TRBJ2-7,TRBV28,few,CASITGTLGEQYF,TGTGCCAGCATCACAGGAACCTTGGGCGAGCAGTACTTC
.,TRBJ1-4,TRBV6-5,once,CASSTPRATNEKLFF,TGTGCCAGCAGTACACCCAGGGCCACTAATGAAAAACTGTTTTTT
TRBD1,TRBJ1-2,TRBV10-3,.,CAGRDSGDYGYTF,TGTGCCGGACGGGACAGCGGTGACTATGGCTACACCTTC
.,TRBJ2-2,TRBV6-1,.,CASSELGANTGELFF,TGTGCCAGCAGTGAACTAGGCGCGAACACCGGGGAGCTGTTTTTT
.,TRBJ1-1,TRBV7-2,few,CASSLSTGNTEAFF,TGTGCCAGCAGCTTATCGACGGGGAACACTGAAGCTTTCTTT
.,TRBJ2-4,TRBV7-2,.,CASSLDRAGNIQYF,TGTGCCAGCAGCTTAGACAGGGCAGGAAACATTCAGTACTTC